The T cell receptor (beta chain) under discussion was sequenced for a study of technical replicates of blood from a handful of donors. Clones were read by immunoSEQ multiplex PCR, and TCRdb kept only the in-frame ones, dropping some. The table has tens of thousands of clones, nearly 98% seen once. The source is a human donor in good health. Sequencing was carried out using T cells isolated from PBMCs.

CDR3 DNA: TGTGCCAGCAGCGTGACCCGGGACAGGGGACCCTACGAGCAGTACTTC. It specifies CASSVTRDRGPYEQYF. J is TRBJ2-7 and V is TRBV5-4, with TRBD1 identical over 10 bases. This CDR3 comprises 16 residues. Losses at the gene ends were 4 bases for V and 2 bases for J; bases not matched to a gene: 9. CDR1 is SGHNT and CDR2 is YYREEE in the germline V gene (reference sequence).